This TCR beta chain was sequenced in a study of early T cells in non-severe SARS-CoV-2 infection. Study as a whole: The sequenced material was bulk RNA from unsorted whole blood, and its chains were unpaired.

Researchers attached unique molecular identifiers to individual cDNA molecules. TCRdb re-analysed the 5' RACE reads in MiXCR, keeping a single row per CDR3 protein. The sample yields some 19,000 distinct CDR3 sequences, about 4.2% seen once. This CDR3 region has 14 residues. Germline lookup yields CDR1 SGDLS and CDR2 YYNGEE. V was pared by 4 bases and J by 4 bases, with 14 bases between. This sequence joins TRBV9 and TRBJ1-1; D uncertain. The sample comprised whole blood. This clonotype was obtained from an adult who was a healthcare worker with PCR-confirmed SARS-CoV-2 infection or an uninfected control (not recorded which). The CDR3 DNA reads as TGTGCCAGCAGCTCCCCAGGCCGGGGCACTGAAGCTTTCTTT. Amino acids: CASSSPGRGTEAFF. The full variable domain, with the rest looked up from reference TRBV9 and TRBJ1-1, is DSGVTQTPKHLITATGQRVTLRCSPRSGDLSVYWYQQSLDQGLQFLIQYYNGEERAKGNILERFSAQQFPDLHSELNLSSLELGDSALYFCASSSPGRGTEAFFGQGTRLTVV.